These 16 T cell receptor beta chains were sequenced from one sample in a study of blood T cell repertoires in COVID-19. Sequenced by immunoSEQ multiplex PCR; TCRdb stores in-frame clones only, minus some. The sample shows about 500,000 clones, roughly nine tenths of them seen only once. Material: peripheral blood. These receptor sequences come from a woman aged 45-60 years with COVID-19, enrolled during active disease.

The chain employs TRBV29-1 and TRBJ2-7; 9 bases align to TRBD1. Germline values: CDR1 SQVTM, CDR2 ANQGSEA. J was trimmed by 5 bases and V by 6 bases; bases with no gene match: 5. CDR3 length: 12 amino acids. The CDR3 coding sequence is TGCAGCGTGACCGGGACAGGGAACGAGCAGTACTTC. It yields the protein CSVTGTGNEQYF.

The chain links TRBV5-1 to TRBJ2-5; 12 bases agree with TRBD1. Germline CDR1 and CDR2: SGHRS and YFSETQ. The CDR3 is 17 amino acids. The V and J ends lost 5 bases and 3 bases, in that order; junction bases with no gene match: 11. The CDR3 region has the DNA TGCGCCAGCAGGTCCGGGACAGGGGGCGCAGAAGAAGAGACCCAGTACTTC. Translating it yields CASRSGTGGAEEETQYF.

The genes are TRBV3-1 (or the pseudogene TRBV3-2) and TRBJ2-5, with 8 bases lining up with TRBD2. Germline V gene lookup returns CDR1 LGHDT and CDR2 YNNKEL (reference sequence). The CDR3 loop spans 14 amino acids. The V gene end was trimmed by 0 bases and the J gene end by 3 bases; junction bases not matched to a gene: 0. This CDR3 reads CASSQELAEETQYF. CDR3 nucleotide sequence: TGTGCCAGCAGCCAAGAACTAGCGGAAGAGACCCAGTACTTC.

This chain uses TRBV15 with TRBJ1-2; perhaps TRBD1 as D (5 bases). The V and J ends lost 5 bases and 4 bases respectively, with 11 bases between them. Per germline, CDR1 LNHNV and CDR2 YYDKDF (reference sequence). The CDR3 sequence is 13 residues long. CDR3 residues: CATSLQGIYGYTF. DNA for the CDR3: TGTGCCACCAGCCTTCAGGGTATCTATGGCTACACCTTC.

CDR3 nucleotide sequence: TGTGCCAGCAGTTACACCTACGGGTGTGTTTCGACTGAAGCTTTCTTT. It encodes CASSYTYGCVSTEAFF. This chain connects TRBV6-5 to TRBJ1-1, with D unclear. CDR3 length: 16 amino acids. Germline loops: CDR1 MNHEY, CDR2 SVGAGI. V lost 2 bases and J 5 bases, leaving 18 bases between the germline ends.

The chain recombines TRBV7-2 with TRBJ2-5, with 9 nucleotides matching TRBD2. V was clipped by 4 bases and J by 2 bases; unmatched bases: 5. The germline CDR1 and CDR2 sequences are SGHTA and FQGNSA. There are 15 residues in the CDR3. The CDR3 nucleotides read TGTGCCAGCAGCTGGTCTAGCGGGGTTCAAGAGACCCAGTACTTC. Its protein is CASSWSSGVQETQYF.

The chain couples TRBV18 to TRBJ2-3, with a tentative D call TRBD1 (6 bases). The CDR3 runs 16 residues. Between the trimmed V and J ends, which lost 3 bases and 4 bases, there was a span of 17 bases. Germline CDR1 is KGHSH and CDR2 is LQKENI. The DNA of the CDR3 is TGTGCCAGCTCACCGGGGGCGACAGTGGGGGCAGATACGCAGTATTTT. Translated, it gives CASSPGATVGADTQYF. The whole variable domain, filled in from reference TRBV18 and TRBJ2-3, reads NAGVMQNPRHLVRRRGQEARLRCSPMKGHSHVYWYRQLPEEGLKFMVYLQKENIIDESGMPKERFSAEFPKEGPSILRIQQVVRGDSAAYFCASSPGATVGADTQYFGPGTRLTVL.

This clone was found a few times. V is TRBV27 and J is TRBJ2-3; maybe TRBD1 (6 bases). CDR1 is MNHEY and CDR2 is SMNVEV in the germline V gene (reference sequence). The ends were cut back, 6 bases at V and 0 bases at J, with 16 bases in the middle. CDR3 length: 16 amino acids. CDR3 nucleotides: TGTGCCAGCAGCCCCACCGGGACAACAAGCACAGATACGCAGTATTTT. This sequence encodes CASSPTGTTSTDTQYF.

The chain carries TRBV4-1 and TRBJ1-3, with D possibly being TRBD1 (6 bases). V shed 0 bases and J shed 4 bases, with 16 bases lying between them. This CDR3 is 17 amino acids long. The germline V gene encodes CDR1 MGHRA and CDR2 YSYEKL. CDR3 sequence: CASSQDYGGAGGNTIYF. The CDR3 DNA is TGCGCCAGCAGCCAAGACTACGGGGGGGCCGGCGGAAACACCATATATTTT.

V usage is TRBV5-1 and J usage is TRBJ1-2, with D hard to call. Germline V CDR1 and CDR2: SGHRS, YFSETQ. Trimming removed 3 bases from V and 4 bases from J, with 13 bases in between. The CDR3 spans 14 residues. The CDR3 DNA reads TGCGCCAGCAGCTCTGGACTTCCTCCCTATGGCTACACCTTC. Protein product: CASSSGLPPYGYTF.

The chain links TRBV5-8 to TRBJ2-3; TRBD2 matches at 7 bases. V trimming: 0 bases; J trimming: 2 bases; junction bases outside the gene matches: 9. The germline CDR1 and CDR2 sequences are SGHTS and YDEGEE. The CDR3 sequence is 17 residues long. In DNA, the CDR3 is TGTGCCAGCAGCTTGGGTTATACGGGGGGACTCACAGATACGCAGTATTTT. It is translated as CASSLGYTGGLTDTQYF.

The rearrangement uses TRBV5-4 and TRBJ2-7; D unresolved. V gave up 0 bases and J gave up 3 bases, with 7 bases separating them. The germline CDR1 and CDR2 sequences are SGHNT and YYREEE (reference sequence). This CDR3 region has 13 residues. The CDR3 here is CASSLVNGYEQYF. The CDR3 region has the DNA TGTGCCAGCAGCTTGGTTAACGGCTACGAGCAGTACTTC.

The J gene is TRBJ1-6, the V gene TRBV6-5, with D possibly being TRBD1 (5 bases). The CDR3 is 14 amino acids. The germline CDR1 and CDR2 sequences are MNHEY and SVGAGI. The germline V and J ends were trimmed by 6 bases and 5 bases, with 11 bases remaining between them. The CDR3 DNA reads as TGTGCCAGCAGACGGACACTCGATAATTCACCCCTCCACTTT. Its protein product is CASRRTLDNSPLHF.

The gene calls are TRBV5-1 and TRBJ2-3; D call uncertain. Trimming cost V 5 bases and J 10 bases, with 17 bases left between them. Germline lookup yields CDR1 SGHRS and CDR2 YFSETQ. The CDR3 runs 13 residues. CDR3 residues: CASSRVRGEAQYF. CDR3 nucleotide sequence: TGCGCCAGCAGTCGAGTGAGAGGCGAGGCGCAGTATTTT.

Notes on this clone: A junction end diverges from the germline sequence, so it may reflect a read error. The J gene is TRBJ1-6, the V gene TRBV3-1 (or the pseudogene TRBV3-2); 8 bases map to TRBD1. The CDR3 extends over 13 amino acids. Germline CDR1 LGHDT, CDR2 YNNKEL (reference sequence). Here the CDR3 reads CASSLSTGTGKYF. As DNA, the CDR3 is TGTGCCAGCAGCCTTTCCACCGGGACAGGCAAATACTTT.

This clone occurred once. The V gene is TRBV7-2, the J gene TRBJ1-4; TRBD1 agrees at 9 bases. The CDR3 sequence is 15 residues long. The V gene end was trimmed by 5 bases and the J gene end by 6 bases; junction bases not matched to a gene: 7. Germline lookup yields CDR1 SGHTA and CDR2 FQGNSA. The CDR3 sequence: CASSRGGDRDEKLFF. The CDR3 coding sequence is TGTGCCAGCAGCAGGGGTGGGGACAGGGATGAAAAACTGTTTTTT.